These 20 T cell receptor beta chains share one sample of origin, sequenced in a study of blood T cell repertoires in COVID-19. Measured with immunoSEQ multiplex PCR; TCRdb has only the in-frame clones, and not every one. The sample has about 170,000 clones, roughly 82% seen once. The sample taken for sequencing was peripheral blood. The origin of the receptors is a woman aged 40 to 50 with COVID-19, enrolled during active disease.

V is TRBV5-6 and J is TRBJ2-1; D gene unclear. Trimming shortened V by 2 bases and J by 9 bases, and 15 bases separated the two germline ends. CDR1 is SGHDT and CDR2 is YYEEEE in the germline V gene. CDR3 length equals 14 residues. CDR3 residues: CASSLSMEMGEQFF. In DNA, the CDR3 is TGTGCCAGCAGCTTAAGTATGGAGATGGGTGAGCAGTTCTTC.

The V gene is TRBV30, the J gene TRBJ2-2; TRBD1 agrees at 10 bases. With 4 bases clipped from V and 5 bases from J, the junction kept 7 bases outside the gene matches. CDR1 is GTSNPN, CDR2 SVGIG, per germline (reference sequence). This CDR3 region has 15 residues. Here the CDR3 reads CAWNRQGATTGELFF. The CDR3 DNA reads TGTGCCTGGAATCGACAGGGGGCGACGACCGGGGAGCTGTTTTTT. Based on the CDR3 plus reference TRBV30 and TRBJ2-2, the full variable domain is SQTIHQWPATLVQPVGSPLSLECTVEGTSNPNLYWYRQAAGRGLQLLFYSVGIGQISSEVPQNLSASRPQDRQFILSSKKLLLSDSGFYLCAWNRQGATTGELFFGEGSRLTVL.

CDR3 residues: CASRDSHTEAFF. In DNA, the CDR3 is TGTGCCAGTAGGGACAGCCACACTGAAGCTTTCTTT. V gene TRBV6-5 combines with J gene TRBJ1-1; 7 bases map to TRBD1. Germline assignment: CDR1 MNHEY and CDR2 SVGAGI. The length of the CDR3 is 12 residues. J lost 3 bases, V lost 9 bases, and 4 bases had no gene match.

This sequence joins TRBV7-8 and TRBJ1-1; the D is unclear. V lost 5 bases, J lost 2 bases, and 9 bases lay in between. This CDR3 spans 13 amino acids. The germline V gene has CDR1 SGHVS and CDR2 FQNEAQ. In DNA, the CDR3 is TGTGCCAGCAGCCCATCCATCAACACTGAAGCTTTCTTT. This gives the protein CASSPSINTEAFF. The whole variable domain, remainder taken from reference TRBV7-8 and TRBJ1-1, is GAGVSQSPRYKVAKRGQDVALRCDPISGHVSLFWYQQALGQGPEFLTYFQNEAQLDKSGLPSDRFFAERPEGSVSTLKIQRTQQEDSAVYLCASSPSINTEAFFGQGTRLTVV.

This clone has just one count. This chain links TRBV30 with TRBJ2-1, with D possibly TRBD1 on 6 matching bases. The CDR3 is 15 amino acids. CDR1 and CDR2 from the germline V gene are GTSNPN and SVGIG (reference sequence). V shed 3 bases and J shed 7 bases, with 19 bases lying between them. The CDR3 is CAWRNPIQGRNEQFF. The CDR3 nucleotides are TGTGCCTGGAGAAACCCAATACAGGGACGGAATGAGCAGTTCTTC.

The chain couples TRBV6-2 or TRBV6-3 to TRBJ2-1; TRBD1 matches at 11 bases. The CDR3 runs to 16 residues. The ends lost 3 bases at V and 7 bases at J; junction bases unmatched: 8. Germline V gene lookup returns CDR1 MNHEY and CDR2 SVGEGT. The CDR3 protein is CASSYYGTGGRNEQFF. The CDR3 DNA follows: TGTGCCAGCAGTTATTATGGGACAGGGGGTAGGAATGAGCAGTTCTTC.

The chain joins TRBV9 to TRBJ2-2; no reliable D call. V was shortened by 4 bases and J by 3 bases, with 13 bases between the two germline ends. The CDR3 spans 15 residues. Germline V gene data show CDR1 as SGDLS and CDR2 as YYNGEE. CDR3 sequence reads: CASSTYGDYTGELFF. The CDR3 region has the DNA TGTGCCAGCAGCACTTACGGAGATTACACCGGGGAGCTGTTTTTT.

This clone was seen a handful of times. The rearrangement links TRBV5-1 to TRBJ2-2, with a possible D match to TRBD1 (5 bases). This CDR3 has 15 residues. Trimming left V 0 bases short and J 2 bases short, with 8 bases between. The germline CDR1 and CDR2 sequences are SGHRS and YFSETQ. CDR3 bases: TGCGCCAGCAGCTTGGTCGGACAAAACACCGGGGAGCTGTTTTTT. It is translated as CASSLVGQNTGELFF.

This clone occurred a few times. The chain recombines TRBV5-6 with TRBJ2-3, with D tentatively TRBD2 (6 bases). The V gene's germline CDR1 is SGHDT and CDR2 YYEEEE. Trimming left V 3 bases short and J 1 base short, with 12 bases between. CDR3 length: 15 amino acids. CDR3 loop: CASSYPGTGTDTQYF. Here the CDR3 DNA reads TGTGCCAGCAGCTACCCCGGGACTGGCACAGATACGCAGTATTTT.

This clone was observed a single time. V is TRBV29-1 and J is TRBJ1-1; 8 bases fit TRBD1. CDR1 is SQVTM and CDR2 is ANQGSEA in the germline V gene. CDR3 length: 11 amino acids. V was clipped by 7 bases and J by 11 bases; unmatched bases: 9. CDR3 DNA sequence: TGCAGCGCCCGGGACAGGAGGTACGCTTTCTTT. Translated, it gives CSARDRRYAFF.

V usage is TRBV10-2 and J usage is TRBJ2-2; D gene ambiguous. V was shortened by 8 bases and J by 0 bases, with 13 bases between the two germline ends. The CDR3 extends over 15 amino acids. From germline, CDR1 is WSHSY and CDR2 SAAADI. The CDR3 loop reads CASLPRDSNTGELFF. Here the CDR3 DNA reads TGCGCCAGCCTCCCCCGAGATTCGAACACCGGGGAGCTGTTTTTT.

Concerning this clone itself: Other DNA sequences within the sample encode an identical CDR3. J is TRBJ1-1 and V is TRBV6-6, with D possibly being TRBD1 (5 bases). The germline CDR1 and CDR2 sequences are MNHNY and SVGAGI (reference sequence). The CDR3 runs to 13 residues. Trimming removed 0 bases from V and 4 bases from J, with 6 bases in between. CDR3: CASSYSGGTEAFF. The CDR3 nucleotides are TGTGCCAGCAGTTACTCGGGGGGCACTGAAGCTTTCTTT.

V and J are TRBV11-2 and TRBJ2-1; 10 bases match TRBD1. The CDR3 contains 16 residues. Losses at the gene ends were 5 bases for V and 6 bases for J; bases not matched to a gene: 10. Germline V gene sequence: CDR1 SGHAT, CDR2 FQNNGV. CDR3 coding DNA: TGTGCCAGCAGCCGTGAGGGGGGACAGGGGCCCAATGAGCAGTTCTTC. Translation gives CASSREGGQGPNEQFF.

The CDR3 bases are TGCAGTGCTAGTGATGTATGGACAGTAGAGACCCAGTACTTC. It codes for CSASDVWTVETQYF. The V call is TRBV20-1, the J call TRBJ2-5; D is possibly TRBD1 (6 bases). CDR3 length: 14 amino acids. Germline V gene sequence: CDR1 DFQATT, CDR2 SNEGSKA (reference sequence). Trimming removed 3 bases from V and 4 bases from J, with 15 bases in between.

The CDR3 nucleotides read TGTGCCAGCAGTTCCCCTGCTAGCGGGAGGGGAAACGAGCAGTACTTC. This gives the protein CASSSPASGRGNEQYF. J is TRBJ2-7 and V is TRBV27, with 12 bases that match TRBD2. This CDR3 region has 16 residues. Germline V gene sequence: CDR1 MNHEY, CDR2 SMNVEV (reference sequence). V lost 4 bases, J lost 5 bases, and 9 bases stayed unmatched.

The chain has TRBV6-6 and TRBJ2-1, with a possible D match to TRBD2 (7 bases). Germline V lookup: CDR1 MNHNY, CDR2 SVGAGI (reference sequence). V lost 6 bases, J lost 0 bases, and 15 bases lay in between. This CDR3 comprises 16 residues. The CDR3 DNA sequence: TGTGCCAGCAGACTAGGGGGGGCCAGCTCCTACAATGAGCAGTTCTTC. Its translation is CASRLGGASSYNEQFF.

The gene calls are TRBV2 and TRBJ2-2; D call uncertain. The germline V gene has CDR1 SNHLY and CDR2 FYNNEI. V lost 5 bases and J lost 2, with 12 bases in between. The CDR3 runs 15 residues. CDR3: CASSQRKRNTGELFF. The CDR3 region has the DNA TGTGCCAGCAGTCAAAGGAAGCGTAACACCGGGGAGCTGTTTTTT.

J is TRBJ1-5 and V is TRBV7-9; D is perhaps TRBD1 (6 bases). The CDR3 totals 18 residues. Germline CDR1 and CDR2: SEHNR and FQNEAQ (reference sequence). V was cut by 5 bases and J by 0 bases, with 20 bases left in between. CDR3 sequence: CASSDAGAGVYSNQPQHF. CDR3 sequence (DNA): TGTGCCAGCAGCGATGCAGGGGCCGGGGTATATAGCAATCAGCCCCAGCATTTT.

V usage is TRBV6-1 and J usage is TRBJ1-2, with D uncertain. Per the germline V gene, CDR1 is MNHNS and CDR2 is SASEGT. The V end lost 0 bases, the J end lost 2 bases, and 10 bases lay between the germline ends. The CDR3 runs to 15 residues. CDR3 protein: CASSEALQSNYGYTF. Here the CDR3 DNA reads TGTGCCAGCAGTGAAGCTCTGCAGTCGAACTATGGCTACACCTTC.

The CDR3 here is CASSLPGLAETQYF. The CDR3 region has the DNA TGTGCCAGCAGTTTACCTGGACTAGCGGAGACCCAGTACTTC. V gene TRBV28 combines with J gene TRBJ2-5; 9 bases are a match to TRBD2. In germline, CDR1 is MDHEN, CDR2 SYDVKM. Unmatched junction bases numbered 3, after V lost 2 bases and J lost 5 bases. The CDR3 runs 14 residues.